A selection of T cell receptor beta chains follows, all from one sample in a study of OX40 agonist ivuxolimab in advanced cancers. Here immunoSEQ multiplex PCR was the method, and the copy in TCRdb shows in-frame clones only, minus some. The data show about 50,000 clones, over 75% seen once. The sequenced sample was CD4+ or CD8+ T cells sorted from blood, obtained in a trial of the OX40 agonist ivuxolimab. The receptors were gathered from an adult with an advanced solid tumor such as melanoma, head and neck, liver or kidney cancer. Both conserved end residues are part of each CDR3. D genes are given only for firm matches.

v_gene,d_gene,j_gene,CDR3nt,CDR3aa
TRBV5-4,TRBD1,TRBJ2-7,TGTGCCAGCAGCTTGCAGGACAGGGGCTACGAGCAGTACTTC,CASSLQDRGYEQYF
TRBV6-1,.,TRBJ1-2,TGTGCCAGCAGTGAAGCGGGGAATCCTAACTATGGCTACACCTTC,CASSEAGNPNYGYTF
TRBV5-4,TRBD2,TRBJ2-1,TGTGCCAGCACCGTGGGGAGCGGGGGGAGGAATGAGCAGTTCTTC,CASTVGSGGRNEQFF
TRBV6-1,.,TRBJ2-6,TGTGCCAGCAGTGAACCCGGGTCTGGGGCCAACGTCCTGACTTTC,CASSEPGSGANVLTF
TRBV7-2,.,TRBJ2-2,TGTGCCAGCAGCTTAGTTGTACCCGGGGAGCTGTTTTTT,CASSLVVPGELFF
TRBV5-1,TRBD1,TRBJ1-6,TGCGCCAGCAGCCTAAAGGGACAGGGGAGTTCACCCCTCCACTTT,CASSLKGQGSSPLHF
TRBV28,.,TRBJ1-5,TGTGCCAGCAGTGAGGGTAAGGGGGTTTATAATCAGCCCCAGCATTTT,CASSEGKGVYNQPQHF
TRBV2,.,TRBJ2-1,TGTGCCAGCGGACAGCCCTACAATGAGCAGTTCTTC,CASGQPYNEQFF
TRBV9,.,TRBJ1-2,TGTGCCAGCAGCGTAGATAGATCGACAGACTATGGCTACACCTTC,CASSVDRSTDYGYTF
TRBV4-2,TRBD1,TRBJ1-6,TGTGCCAGCAGCCAGCAGGGGGGTACGGATTCACCCCTCCACTTT,CASSQQGGTDSPLHF
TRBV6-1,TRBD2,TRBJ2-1,TGTGCCAGCAGTGGCTGGCGGGGGGGGTACAATGAGCAGTTCTTC,CASSGWRGGYNEQFF
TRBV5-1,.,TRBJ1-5,TGCGCCAGCAGCTTGGATCGGCGGGGGGTAGGGCCCCAGCATTTT,CASSLDRRGVGPQHF
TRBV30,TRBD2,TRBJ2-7,TGTGCCTGGAGTCCCCTTTTAAGCGGGGGGGTCTACGAGCAGTACTTC,CAWSPLLSGGVYEQYF